Detailed here is one T cell receptor beta chain. In this sample, this clonotype turned up many times. Its specific antigen is unknown. No quality values exist for individual bases; no much larger clone is one base distant. TCR beta CDR3 regions were amplified from RNA transcripts for repertoire sequencing. The first round of RT-PCR was done with HTBI primers and the Qiagen OneStep RT-PCR kit, and was followed by a second round of multiplex PCR, then size selection and purification. Libraries were sequenced on an Illumina HiSeq2000 using paired-end 100 bp reads. The published analysis was carried out like this. SOAPnuke was used to process the reads, removing any read that contained adapters or uncalled bases, had a mean Phred below 15, or lacked an exact match to the constant primer or identifier. COPE v1.2.5 was used to merge the high-quality paired reads. Each unique nucleotide sequence was defined as a clonotype, and clonotypes were aligned to IMGT TRB V, D and J references with MiTCR v1.1. Analysis was restricted to V-J combinations with a frequency above 0.0001, which covered 98% to 99.2% of repertoires. A TCR clonal expansion and chaos score per V-J combination was defined as the ratio of F50 clonal expansion to chaos observed in the TCRdist matrix. Welch's t-statistics and random forest were used to reduce features to about a dozen V-J combinations, which were fed into a naive Bayes classifier. The Morisita-Horn index was used to measure how similar the thyroid and blood repertoires were. Using fastp trimming at Q25 and MiXCR clonotype assembly, TCRdb reanalyzed the public sequencing data and kept in-frame beta chains. Records with the same CDR3 protein are collapsed into one entry carrying the most frequent genes and DNA. These V and J calls originate from TCRdb's pipeline instead of the authors' own analysis. This sample comprises roughly 500,000 distinct CDR3 sequences, around an eighth of them detected only once. The ten largest clones add up to about a tenth of the sample.

Ophthalmopathy patients had moderately to severely active disease, Clinical Activity Score of at least 3, NOSPECS grade of at least 4, and disease duration under 3 months. Anyone with other autoimmune diseases, uncontrolled infections, pregnancy or lactation was excluded from the study. Clinical symptoms, serum thyroxine, TRAb, thyroid ultrasound and orbital computed tomography formed the basis of the diagnosis. Using Ficoll-Paque density gradient centrifugation, PBMCs were isolated from 9.5 to 10 ml of fresh peripheral blood. Total RNA was extracted using Trizol reagent, and RNA quality was checked on an Agilent 2100 Bioanalyzer. CDR1 and CDR2 (MDHEN, SYDVKM) derive from the germline V gene. From the cysteine through the phenylalanine, the CDR3 covers 15 amino acids. Just CDR3 DNA is preserved here, 45 bases in frame from base 1. The junction shows trimming of 1 base on V and 1 base on J, plus 10 bases between the germline ends.

The sample comes from a study of Graves' ophthalmopathy and Graves' hyperthyroidism (dated by TCRdb to 2017 to 2018). Regarding the study in general: Peripheral blood was collected before any treatment was given, at the time of initial diagnosis. The study used signatures of the TCR beta repertoire to tell Graves' ophthalmopathy apart from Graves' hyperthyroidism and to predict which patients would progress to ophthalmopathy. In total, approximately 140 blood samples were TCR-sequenced: fewer than 50 ophthalmopathy, roughly 77 hyperthyroidism and roughly 17 hyperthyroidism-to-ophthalmopathy patients. A discovery set of 100 patients (under 45 ophthalmopathy, about 58 stable hyperthyroidism) was enrolled to explore V-J signatures distinguishing ophthalmopathy from hyperthyroidism. For independent validation, a separate cohort was made up of 18 hyperthyroidism patients plus 17 patients who later progressed from hyperthyroidism to ophthalmopathy. In five or six hyperthyroidism patients, the T-cell repertoires found in thyroid tissue were compared with those found in blood. Following sample collection, hyperthyroidism patients were given methimazole at a starting dose of 30 mg daily, and ophthalmopathy patients were given high-dose intravenous methylprednisolone. The 100 or so discovery patients were randomly split 7:3 into training and test sets. Overall study results and their limits: Sample size was not statistically predetermined, and group allocation was not concealed from the investigators. In validation, the model predicted ophthalmopathy progression with nearly 71% sensitivity and about 77% specificity; roughly eleven predicted patients were CT-confirmed with GO in a median of around 6 months. Most expanded thyroid clonotypes with a frequency above 0.001 also appeared in blood, which suggests that blood repertoires may reflect the immune response in the thyroid. Ophthalmopathy was separated from stable hyperthyroidism by the 13-signature model with 85% to 90% sensitivity and about 81% specificity in cross-validation and with 80%/75% in the test set.

The sample comprised blood. This TCR derives from a woman aged 30 to 39 with Graves' ophthalmopathy. Donor details come from another sample of the same person, matched by shared clones. The chain is assembled from TRBV28 and TRBJ1-1; 5 matching bases give a weak D call of TRBD1. The CDR3 region: CASSLSYGGNTEAFF. The sequenced DNA is TGTGCCAGCAGTTTATCCTACGGGGGGAACACTGAAGCTTTCTTT.